The entry below describes one T cell receptor beta chain. Additional DNA sequences in this sample encode the identical CDR3. Healthy and HIV-negative, the adult donors had no recent acute infections or vaccinations. This sample was included in a study of shared clonotypes between healthy human individuals. Per the germline V gene, CDR1 is SGHTA and CDR2 is FQGTGA. Trimming cost V 4 bases and J 4 bases; bases outside gene matches: 3. This CDR3 spans 15 amino acids. Profiling relied on immunoSEQ multiplex PCR, and the TCRdb table lists in-frame clones only, not all of them. The table has some 530,000 clones, approximately 80% seen once.

The sample consisted of PBMCs. The sequence was collected from a woman between 40 and 55 years old in good health. Some clones in this sample may be carry-over from other donors' samples. The V and J genes are TRBV7-3 and TRBJ2-1; 11 bases agree with TRBD2. CDR3 loop: CASSSLAGGYNEQFF. The DNA of the CDR3 is TGTGCCAGCAGCTCGCTAGCGGGAGGATACAATGAGCAGTTCTTC.